Sequencing of this TCR beta chain was carried out in a study of cytomegalovirus exposure and HLA in healthy donors. Study-wide context: Approximately 190 million T cells yielded around 100 million unique TCR beta sequences, as an earlier analysis found. Approximately 80 million unique TCRs, all from HLA-typed donors, were included in an early release of the data. Study-wide findings and caveats: Most TCR sequences proved rare, with some public TCRs found in many donors. The sole available immune exposure information was CMV serostatus.

A word on this clone: Its specificity is unknown.

The primer mix had 60 Vbeta and 13 Jbeta primers. Profiling relied on immunoSEQ multiplex PCR, and the TCRdb table lists in-frame clones only, not all of them. The table has roughly 100,000 clones, around four fifths seen once. CDR3 size: 16 residues. Trimming left V 1 base short and J 3 bases short, with 12 bases between. Germline V gene lookup returns CDR1 KGHSH and CDR2 LQKENI. This rearrangement joins TRBV18 to TRBJ1-4, with D possibly being TRBD1 (5 bases). The TCR comes from a man aged 50 to 59 in good health and CMV-seronegative. The specimen sequenced was PBMCs. The CDR3, as DNA: TGTGCCAGCTCACCACGGAGGGGCGCTTCTAATGAAAAACTGTTTTTT. As protein: CASSPRRGASNEKLFF. The entire variable domain, with the rest obtained from reference TRBV18 and TRBJ1-4, is as follows: NAGVMQNPRHLVRRRGQEARLRCSPMKGHSHVYWYRQLPEEGLKFMVYLQKENIIDESGMPKERFSAEFPKEGPSILRIQQVVRGDSAAYFCASSPRRGASNEKLFFGSGTQLSVL.